This TCR beta chain emerged from a study of shared clonotypes between healthy human individuals. Clones were sequenced by immunoSEQ multiplex PCR, and TCRdb holds only the in-frame ones, with some missing. The data contain around 1,900,000 clones, 93% of them singletons. The CDR3 extends over 16 amino acids. The germline V gene encodes CDR1 SGHTA and CDR2 FQGTGA. V shed 0 bases and J 2 bases; nucleotides not matched to a gene: 3. Selected positively for CCR7 and CD45RO-negative, naive CD8 cells excluded terminally differentiated effector memory CD45RA+ cells. J is TRBJ2-3 and V is TRBV7-3, with 9 bases that match TRBD2. The receptor comes from a man aged 18 to 35 in good health. Some clones in this sample may be carry-over from other donors' samples. The sample taken for sequencing was naive CD8+ T cells from PBMCs. CDR3 loop: CASSLTSGGFTDTQYF. CDR3 sequence (DNA): TGTGCCAGCAGCTTAACTAGCGGGGGATTCACAGATACGCAGTATTTT.